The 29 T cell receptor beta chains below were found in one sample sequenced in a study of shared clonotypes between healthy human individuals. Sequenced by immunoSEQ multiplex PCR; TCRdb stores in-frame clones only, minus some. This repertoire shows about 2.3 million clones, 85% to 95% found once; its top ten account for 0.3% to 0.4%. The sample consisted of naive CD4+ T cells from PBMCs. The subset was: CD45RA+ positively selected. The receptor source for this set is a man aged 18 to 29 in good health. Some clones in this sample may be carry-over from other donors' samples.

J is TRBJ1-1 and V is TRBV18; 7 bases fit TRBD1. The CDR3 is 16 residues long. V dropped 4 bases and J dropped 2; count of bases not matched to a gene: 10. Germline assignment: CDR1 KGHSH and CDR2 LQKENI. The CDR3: CASSLQGLSGNTEAFF. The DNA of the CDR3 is TGTGCCAGCTCACTACAGGGGTTGAGCGGAAACACTGAAGCTTTCTTT.

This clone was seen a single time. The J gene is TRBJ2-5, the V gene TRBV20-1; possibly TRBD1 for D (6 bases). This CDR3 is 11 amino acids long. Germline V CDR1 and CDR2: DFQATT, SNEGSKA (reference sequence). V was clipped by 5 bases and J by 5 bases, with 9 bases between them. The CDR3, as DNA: TGCAGTGCTTTGACAGGCGAGACCCAGTACTTC. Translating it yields CSALTGETQYF.

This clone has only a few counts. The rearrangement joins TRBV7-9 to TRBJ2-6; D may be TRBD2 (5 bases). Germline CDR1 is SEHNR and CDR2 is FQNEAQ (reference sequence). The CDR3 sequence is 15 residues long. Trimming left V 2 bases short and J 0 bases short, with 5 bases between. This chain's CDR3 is CASSLRGSGANVLTF. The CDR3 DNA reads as TGTGCCAGCAGCTTACGGGGCTCTGGGGCCAACGTCCTGACTTTC.

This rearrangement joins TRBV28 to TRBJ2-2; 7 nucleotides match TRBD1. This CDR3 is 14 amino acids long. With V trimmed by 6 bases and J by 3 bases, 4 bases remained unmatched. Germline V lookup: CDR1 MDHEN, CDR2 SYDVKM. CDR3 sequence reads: CASRTTGYTGELFF. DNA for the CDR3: TGTGCCAGCAGGACGACAGGGTACACCGGGGAGCTGTTTTTT.

Here the CDR3 reads CASSLDTWGYTF. The CDR3 bases are TGTGCCAGCAGCCTGGACACGTGGGGCTACACCTTC. V usage is TRBV5-4 and J usage is TRBJ1-2; perhaps TRBD1 as D (5 bases). The germline V and J ends were trimmed by 4 bases and 8 bases, with 12 bases remaining between them. The CDR3 sequence is 12 residues long. Germline V gene lookup returns CDR1 SGHNT and CDR2 YYREEE (reference sequence).

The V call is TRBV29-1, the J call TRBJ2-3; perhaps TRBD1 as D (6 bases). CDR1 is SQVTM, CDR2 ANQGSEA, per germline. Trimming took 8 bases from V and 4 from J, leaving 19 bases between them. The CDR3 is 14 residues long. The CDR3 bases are TGCAGCCCACGGGTACAGGGCCGGGCAGATACGCAGTATTTT. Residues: CSPRVQGRADTQYF.

CDR3 region: CASSSGQGGNSPLHF. CDR3 coding DNA: TGTGCCAGCAGTAGCGGACAGGGTGGAAATTCACCCCTCCACTTT. The rearrangement uses TRBV6-5 and TRBJ1-6, with TRBD1 matching over 8 bases. Trimming at V came to 5 bases and at J to 7 bases, leaving 7 bases not matched to a gene. The germline V gene encodes CDR1 MNHEY and CDR2 SVGAGI. The CDR3 covers 15 residues.

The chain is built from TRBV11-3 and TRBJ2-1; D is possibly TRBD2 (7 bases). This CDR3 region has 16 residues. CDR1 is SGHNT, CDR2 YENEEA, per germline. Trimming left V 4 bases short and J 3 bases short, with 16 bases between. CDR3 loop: CASSSRGATFYNEQFF. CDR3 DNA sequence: TGTGCCAGCAGCTCTCGGGGGGCGACCTTCTACAATGAGCAGTTCTTC.

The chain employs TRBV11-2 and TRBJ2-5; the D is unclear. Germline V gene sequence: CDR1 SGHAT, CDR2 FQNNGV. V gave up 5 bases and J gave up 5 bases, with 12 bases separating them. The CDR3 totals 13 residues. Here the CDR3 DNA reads TGTGCCAGCAGCCCACCCCATTTGGAGACCCAGTACTTC. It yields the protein CASSPPHLETQYF.

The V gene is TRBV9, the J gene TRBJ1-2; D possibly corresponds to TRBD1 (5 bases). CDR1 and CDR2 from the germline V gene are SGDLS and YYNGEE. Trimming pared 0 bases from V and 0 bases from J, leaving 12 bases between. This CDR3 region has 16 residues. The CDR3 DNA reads TGTGCCAGCAGCGTAGGAGGCAGGGACTCTAACTATGGCTACACCTTC. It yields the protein CASSVGGRDSNYGYTF.

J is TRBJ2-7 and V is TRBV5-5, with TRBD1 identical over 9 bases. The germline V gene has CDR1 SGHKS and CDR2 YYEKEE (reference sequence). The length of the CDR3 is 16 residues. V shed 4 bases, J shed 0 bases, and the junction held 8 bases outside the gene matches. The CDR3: CASSHRTGAASYEQYF. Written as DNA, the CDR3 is TGTGCCAGCAGCCACAGGACAGGGGCGGCCTCCTACGAGCAGTACTTC.

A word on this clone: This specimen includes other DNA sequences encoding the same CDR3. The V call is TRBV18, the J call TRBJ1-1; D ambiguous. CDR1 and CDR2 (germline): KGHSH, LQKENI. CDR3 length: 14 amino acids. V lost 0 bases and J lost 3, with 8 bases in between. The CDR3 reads CASSPPGRDTEAFF. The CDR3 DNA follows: TGTGCCAGCTCACCACCAGGTAGGGACACTGAAGCTTTCTTT.

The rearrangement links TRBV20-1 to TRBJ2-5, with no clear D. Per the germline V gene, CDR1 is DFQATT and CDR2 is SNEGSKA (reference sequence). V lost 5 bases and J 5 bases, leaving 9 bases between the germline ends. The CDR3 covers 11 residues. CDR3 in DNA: TGCAGTGCTGGGGTGCCCGAGACCCAGTACTTC. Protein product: CSAGVPETQYF.

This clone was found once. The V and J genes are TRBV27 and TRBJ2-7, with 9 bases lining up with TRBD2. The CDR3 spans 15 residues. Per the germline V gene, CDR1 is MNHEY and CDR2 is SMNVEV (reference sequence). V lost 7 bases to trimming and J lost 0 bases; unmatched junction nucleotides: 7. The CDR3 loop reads CASKKLAGYSYEQYF. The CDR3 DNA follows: TGTGCCAGCAAGAAACTAGCGGGTTACTCCTACGAGCAGTACTTC.

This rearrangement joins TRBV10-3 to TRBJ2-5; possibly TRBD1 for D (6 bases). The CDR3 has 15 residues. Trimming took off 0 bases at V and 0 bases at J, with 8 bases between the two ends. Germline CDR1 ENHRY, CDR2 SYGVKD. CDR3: CAISESGGNQETQYF. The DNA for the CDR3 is TGTGCCATCAGTGAGTCTGGGGGCAACCAAGAGACCCAGTACTTC.

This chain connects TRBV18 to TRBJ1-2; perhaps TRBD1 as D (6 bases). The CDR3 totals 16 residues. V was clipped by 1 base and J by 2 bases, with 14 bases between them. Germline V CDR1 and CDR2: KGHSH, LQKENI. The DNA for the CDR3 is TGTGCCAGCTCACCACTTCCGGGACAATCCAACTATGGCTACACCTTC. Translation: CASSPLPGQSNYGYTF.

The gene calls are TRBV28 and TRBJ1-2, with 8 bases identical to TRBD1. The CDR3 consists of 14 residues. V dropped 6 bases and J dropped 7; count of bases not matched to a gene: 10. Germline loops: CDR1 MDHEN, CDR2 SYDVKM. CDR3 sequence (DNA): TGTGCCAGCAGCCCCCAGACAGGGGTGGGTGGCTACACCTTC. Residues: CASSPQTGVGGYTF.

CDR3 in amino acids: CASSLAAGVYQETQYF. The CDR3 DNA is TGCGCCAGCAGCTTGGCGGCAGGTGTGTACCAAGAGACCCAGTACTTC. This chain uses TRBV5-1 with TRBJ2-5, with unresolved D. This CDR3 contains 16 residues. Trimming pared 0 bases from V and 0 bases from J, leaving 12 bases between. Looked up from germline, CDR1 is SGHRS and CDR2 is YFSETQ.

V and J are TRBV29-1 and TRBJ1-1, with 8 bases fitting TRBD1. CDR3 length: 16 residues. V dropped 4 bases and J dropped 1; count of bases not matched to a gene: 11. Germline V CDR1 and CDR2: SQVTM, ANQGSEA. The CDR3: CSVVPRAGGSNTEAFF. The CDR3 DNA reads TGCAGCGTTGTCCCGAGGGCAGGGGGCTCGAACACTGAAGCTTTCTTT.

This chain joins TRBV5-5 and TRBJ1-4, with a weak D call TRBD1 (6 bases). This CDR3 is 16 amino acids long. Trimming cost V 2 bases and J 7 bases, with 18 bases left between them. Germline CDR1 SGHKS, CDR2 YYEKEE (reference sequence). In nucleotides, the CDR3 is TGTGCCAGCAGCTTAGGTAGTGGGGGGCGAATTGAAAAACTGTTTTTT. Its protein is CASSLGSGGRIEKLFF.

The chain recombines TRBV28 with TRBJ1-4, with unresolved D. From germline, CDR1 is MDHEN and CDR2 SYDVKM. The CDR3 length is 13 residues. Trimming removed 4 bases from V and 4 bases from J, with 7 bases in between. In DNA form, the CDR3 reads TGTGCCAGCAGTTACGGATATAATGAAAAACTGTTTTTT. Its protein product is CASSYGYNEKLFF.

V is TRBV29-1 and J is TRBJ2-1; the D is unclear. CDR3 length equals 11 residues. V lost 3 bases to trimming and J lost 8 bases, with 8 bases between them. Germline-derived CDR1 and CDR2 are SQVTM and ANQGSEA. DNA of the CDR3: TGCAGCGTTGATAAGGGATATGAGCAGTTCTTC. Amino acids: CSVDKGYEQFF.

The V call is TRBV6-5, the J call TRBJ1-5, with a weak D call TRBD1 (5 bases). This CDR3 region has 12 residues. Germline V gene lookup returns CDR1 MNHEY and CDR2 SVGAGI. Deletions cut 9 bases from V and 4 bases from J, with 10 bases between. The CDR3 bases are TGTGCCAGTCACAGGAGGAATCAGCCCCAGCATTTT. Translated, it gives CASHRRNQPQHF.

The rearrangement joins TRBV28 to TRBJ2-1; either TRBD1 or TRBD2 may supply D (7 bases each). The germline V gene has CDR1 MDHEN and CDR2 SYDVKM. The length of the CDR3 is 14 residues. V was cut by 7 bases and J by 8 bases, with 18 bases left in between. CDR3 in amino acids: CASTLRGGGDEQFF. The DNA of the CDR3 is TGTGCCAGCACCCTTCGGGGAGGGGGCGATGAGCAGTTCTTC.

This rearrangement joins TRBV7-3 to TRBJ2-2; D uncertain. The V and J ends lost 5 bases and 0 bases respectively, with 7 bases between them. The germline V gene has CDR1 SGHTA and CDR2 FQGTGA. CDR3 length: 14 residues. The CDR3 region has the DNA TGTGCCAGCAGCACCCAGCCGAACACCGGGGAGCTGTTTTTT. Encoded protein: CASSTQPNTGELFF.

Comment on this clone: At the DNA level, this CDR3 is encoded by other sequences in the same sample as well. Here the CDR3 reads CASSVGTGDNEQFF. For the CDR3, the DNA is TGTGCCAGCAGCGTGGGGACAGGGGATAATGAGCAGTTCTTC. The chain combines TRBV9 with TRBJ2-1; 10 positions agree with TRBD1. With V trimmed by 2 bases and J by 7 bases, 3 bases remained unmatched. There are 14 residues in the CDR3. Germline V lookup: CDR1 SGDLS, CDR2 YYNGEE.

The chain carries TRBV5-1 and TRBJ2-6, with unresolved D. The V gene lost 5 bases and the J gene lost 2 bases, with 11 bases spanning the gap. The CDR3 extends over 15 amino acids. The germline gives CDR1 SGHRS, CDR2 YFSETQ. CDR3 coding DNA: TGCGCCAGCAGTTCGGGCTCCGCTGGGGCCAACGTCCTGACTTTC. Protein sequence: CASSSGSAGANVLTF.

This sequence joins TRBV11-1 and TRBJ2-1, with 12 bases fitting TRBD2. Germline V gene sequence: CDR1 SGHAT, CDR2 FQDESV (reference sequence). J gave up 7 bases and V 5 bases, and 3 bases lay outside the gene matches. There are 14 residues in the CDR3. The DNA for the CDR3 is TGTGCCAGCAGCCCCGGGACTAGCGGGAATGAGCAGTTCTTC. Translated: CASSPGTSGNEQFF. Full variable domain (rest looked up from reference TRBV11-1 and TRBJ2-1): EAEVAQSPRYKITEKSQAVAFWCDPISGHATLYWYRQILGQGPELLVQFQDESVVDDSQLPKDRFSAERLKGVDSTLKIQPAELGDSAMYLCASSPGTSGNEQFFGPGTRLTVL.

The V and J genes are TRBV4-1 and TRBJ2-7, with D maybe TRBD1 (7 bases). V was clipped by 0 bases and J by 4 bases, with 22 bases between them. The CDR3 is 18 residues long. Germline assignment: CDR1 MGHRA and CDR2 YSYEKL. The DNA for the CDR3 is TGCGCCAGCAGCCAAGAAGCTAGCAGGGGGGTAGGGTGGTACGAGCAGTACTTC. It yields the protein CASSQEASRGVGWYEQYF.